The 25 T cell receptor beta chains below all came from one sample that was sequenced in a study of cytotoxic CD8 clonotypes in ibrutinib-treated CLL. Produced via immunoSEQ multiplex PCR; TCRdb's table is partial and in-frame only. The profile shows about 32,000 clones, over 70% of them singletons. The input for sequencing was PBMCs, taken at disease progression, from a patient treated with ibrutinib. These receptors all come from a human donor with chronic lymphocytic leukemia.

The chain carries TRBV9 and TRBJ1-2, with D uncertain. V dropped 0 bases and J dropped 2 bases, with 11 bases sitting between them. The CDR3 length is 15 residues. Germline CDR1 SGDLS, CDR2 YYNGEE. CDR3 sequence: CASSVGAGANYGYTF. CDR3 DNA sequence: TGTGCCAGCAGCGTAGGGGCGGGCGCGAACTATGGCTACACCTTC.

This sequence joins TRBV4-2 and TRBJ2-5; D perhaps matches TRBD1 (7 bases). CDR1 is LGHNA and CDR2 is YNFKEQ in the germline V gene. The V end lost 8 bases, the J end lost 1 base, and 20 bases lay between the germline ends. The CDR3 loop spans 16 amino acids. The CDR3 loop reads CASRKQEEGAQETQYF. CDR3 DNA sequence: TGTGCCAGCCGGAAACAAGAGGAGGGGGCCCAAGAGACCCAGTACTTC.

This clone was found once. The rearrangement uses TRBV7-6 and TRBJ2-3; 12 bases fit TRBD2. Germline values: CDR1 SGHVS, CDR2 FNYEAQ. The CDR3 contains 22 residues. J was trimmed by 5 bases and V by 4 bases; bases with no gene match: 25. For the CDR3, the DNA is TGTGCCAGCAGCTCTTTAGTTCCACGACTAGCGGGGGACCTCTCTAGAGGAGATACGCAGTATTTT. As protein: CASSSLVPRLAGDLSRGDTQYF.

Here the CDR3 DNA reads TGCGCCAGCAGCAAAAGCGCCGGGACAGGGCTCGAGCAGTACTTC. Residues: CASSKSAGTGLEQYF. The gene calls are TRBV5-1 and TRBJ2-7, with TRBD1 matching over 9 bases. The CDR3 contains 15 residues. Germline CDR1 SGHRS, CDR2 YFSETQ. V lost 4 bases to trimming and J lost 6 bases; unmatched junction nucleotides: 11.

The chain links TRBV5-5 to TRBJ2-7; 8 bases line up with TRBD1. CDR3 length equals 15 residues. Trimming cost V 4 bases and J 1 base; bases outside gene matches: 7. Per the germline V gene, CDR1 is SGHKS and CDR2 is YYEKEE (reference sequence). DNA of the CDR3: TGTGCCAGCAGCCGCTCCGGGACAGGATCCTACGAGCAGTACTTC. Its translation: CASSRSGTGSYEQYF.

The chain recombines TRBV6-5 with TRBJ1-3; D is ambiguous. Trimming shortened V by 4 bases and J by 8 bases, and 12 bases separated the two germline ends. The CDR3 sequence is 13 residues long. In germline, CDR1 is MNHEY, CDR2 SVGAGI. Written as DNA, the CDR3 is TGTGCCAGCAGTTTCCGGACCGCAGACACCATATATTTT. Translation: CASSFRTADTIYF.

CDR3 sequence: CASSIRRPNTDTQYF. The CDR3 nucleotides read TGCGCCAGCAGCATCCGAAGGCCAAACACAGATACGCAGTATTTT. V and J are TRBV5-1 and TRBJ2-3; D not resolved. CDR1 SGHRS and CDR2 YFSETQ come from the germline V gene. The CDR3 runs to 15 residues. Trimming stripped 4 bases from V and 2 bases from J, with 14 bases between.

The V gene is TRBV5-1, the J gene TRBJ1-1, with no clear D. The CDR3 runs 14 residues. The germline V gene encodes CDR1 SGHRS and CDR2 YFSETQ. V lost 0 bases, J lost 8 bases, and 14 bases lay in between. CDR3 sequence: CASSLVGTAGEAFF. The CDR3 coding sequence is TGCGCCAGCAGCTTGGTGGGCACAGCCGGGGAAGCTTTCTTT.

V usage is TRBV29-1 and J usage is TRBJ1-2, with D tentatively TRBD1 (5 bases). The V end lost 1 base, the J end lost 10 bases, and 19 bases lay between the germline ends. CDR1 and CDR2 from the germline V gene are SQVTM and ANQGSEA. CDR3 length equals 14 residues. The CDR3: CSVEGGALPIVYTF. The CDR3 DNA reads TGCAGCGTTGAAGGAGGGGCGCTCCCTATTGTCTACACCTTC.

The chain uses TRBV5-4 and TRBJ1-2; tentative D call: TRBD1 (6 bases). V was cut by 4 bases and J by 2 bases, with 9 bases left in between. Germline V gives CDR1 SGHNT, CDR2 YYREEE (reference sequence). The CDR3 is 13 amino acids. Here the CDR3 reads CASSPDRNYGYTF. The DNA of the CDR3 is TGTGCCAGCAGCCCCGACAGGAACTATGGCTACACCTTC.

The chain links TRBV29-1 to TRBJ1-2, with no clear D. Trimming removed 7 bases from V and 5 bases from J, with 11 bases in between. The CDR3 loop spans 11 amino acids. Looked up from germline, CDR1 is SQVTM and CDR2 is ANQGSEA. CDR3 coding DNA: TGCAGCGCCGAAGTGGCTTATGGCTACACCTTC. This codes for CSAEVAYGYTF.

The chain is built from TRBV23-1 and TRBJ2-4, with TRBD1 matching 11 bases. TRBV23-1 counts as an open reading frame of uncertain function. The V segment lost 0 bases and the J segment 3 bases; nucleotides outside the gene matches: 16. The CDR3 extends over 21 amino acids. Written as DNA, the CDR3 is TGCGCCAGCAGTCAATCCGAACTGGGACAGGGGGGGAGCTTAGTCAAAAACATTCAGTACTTC. Translated, it gives CASSQSELGQGGSLVKNIQYF.

The gene calls are TRBV5-1 and TRBJ2-3; TRBD2 agrees at 7 bases. The germline V gene has CDR1 SGHRS and CDR2 YFSETQ. CDR3 size: 12 residues. V was clipped by 7 bases and J by 2 bases; unmatched bases: 1. The CDR3 spells CASGTTTDTQYF. In DNA form, the CDR3 reads TGCGCCAGCGGGACTACCACAGATACGCAGTATTTT.

This chain links TRBV10-3 with TRBJ2-5; D might be TRBD2 (6 bases). V was shortened by 0 bases and J by 4 bases, with 12 bases between the two germline ends. Germline V gives CDR1 ENHRY, CDR2 SYGVKD. CDR3 length: 15 amino acids. The CDR3, as DNA: TGTGCCATCAGTGAGTCGAGCGGGCAACCAGAGACCCAGTACTTC. Translating it yields CAISESSGQPETQYF.

This clone is labeled medium-sized. The chain uses TRBV2 and TRBJ2-2; 10 bases map to TRBD1. The CDR3 extends over 17 amino acids. Germline loops: CDR1 SNHLY, CDR2 FYNNEI. The V segment lost 4 bases and the J segment 1 base; nucleotides outside the gene matches: 6. This CDR3 is CASSVRRDRGNTGELFF. The DNA for the CDR3 is TGTGCCAGCAGTGTCCGCCGGGACAGGGGGAACACCGGGGAGCTGTTTTTT.

This sequence joins TRBV10-1 and TRBJ2-7; 9 bases are a match to TRBD1. V was pared by 3 bases and J by 4 bases, with 7 bases of the junction left unmatched. The CDR3 length is 15 residues. Germline V gives CDR1 WNHNN, CDR2 SYGVQD (reference sequence). CDR3 nucleotides: TGCGCCAGCAGTGAATCGGGACAGGGTCATTACGAGCAGTACTTC. Translating gives CASSESGQGHYEQYF.

This clone came up once. This chain connects TRBV19 to TRBJ2-3, with D tentatively TRBD2 (7 bases). CDR1 and CDR2 from the germline V gene are LNHDA and SQIVND (reference sequence). V shed 7 bases and J shed 0 bases, with 17 bases lying between them. The CDR3 totals 16 residues. The CDR3 region is CASTLSWGGSTDTQYF. The CDR3 DNA follows: TGTGCCAGTACCCTATCCTGGGGGGGCAGCACAGATACGCAGTATTTT. The full variable domain, rest sourced from reference TRBV19 and TRBJ2-3, is DGGITQSPKYLFRKEGQNVTLSCEQNLNHDAMYWYRQDPGQGLRLIYYSQIVNDFQKGDIAEGYSVSREKKESFPLTVTSAQKNPTAFYLCASTLSWGGSTDTQYFGPGTRLTVL.

The chain carries TRBV29-1 and TRBJ1-4; TRBD1 matches 8 bases. Germline values: CDR1 SQVTM, CDR2 ANQGSEA. This CDR3 has 13 residues. Trimming removed 4 bases from V and 8 bases from J; junction bases left unmatched: 6. The CDR3 region has the DNA TGCAGCGTTGTAGGACAGGGAGGGGAAAAACTGTTTTTT. Translated: CSVVGQGGEKLFF.

This clone appeared a single time. V usage is TRBV19 and J usage is TRBJ1-2, with D possibly TRBD1 on 5 matching bases. Germline CDR1 is LNHDA and CDR2 is SQIVND (reference sequence). The CDR3 consists of 16 residues. The ends were cut back, 4 bases at V and 0 bases at J, with 15 bases in the middle. CDR3 DNA sequence: TGTGCCAGTAGTACTCCACGATCAGGGACTAACTATGGCTACACCTTC. Its protein is CASSTPRSGTNYGYTF.

This chain uses TRBV11-3 with TRBJ2-2; TRBD1 matches 8 bases. Germline loops: CDR1 SGHNT, CDR2 YENEEA. This CDR3 is 16 amino acids long. The junction had 8 bases not matched to a gene; V was cut back by 5 bases and J by 3 bases. The CDR3 loop is CASSPGQGLDTGELFF. The CDR3 DNA follows: TGTGCCAGCAGCCCTGGACAGGGCTTGGACACCGGGGAGCTGTTTTTT.

This chain uses TRBV25-1 with TRBJ2-7; maybe TRBD2 (5 bases). CDR1 is MGHDK and CDR2 is SYGVNS in the germline V gene. Trimming removed 3 bases from V and 6 bases from J, with 12 bases in between. The CDR3 extends over 13 amino acids. CDR3 DNA: TGTGCCAGCAGTGAGAGGGAAGGGATCGAGCAGTACTTC. It encodes CASSEREGIEQYF.

This clone showed up just a few times. This chain links TRBV5-6 with TRBJ2-1, with 8 bases matching TRBD1. Germline CDR1 reads SGHDT; CDR2 reads YYEEEE. J gave up 0 bases and V 2 bases, and 4 bases lay outside the gene matches. The CDR3 length is 16 residues. CDR3 in DNA: TGTGCCAGCAGCTTAACAGGGGGGAGCTCCTACAATGAGCAGTTCTTC. Amino acid sequence: CASSLTGGSSYNEQFF.

The V call is TRBV5-1, the J call TRBJ2-7, with D perhaps matching TRBD2 (5 bases). There are 14 residues in the CDR3. Trimming removed 4 bases at V and 2 bases at J, with 13 bases between. Germline CDR1 reads SGHRS; CDR2 reads YFSETQ. The CDR3 spells CASSVDLPPYEQYF. The DNA of the CDR3 is TGCGCCAGCAGCGTGGACTTACCCCCCTACGAGCAGTACTTC.

This clone was detected a few times. This CDR3 is also generated by other DNA sequences in the sample. The gene calls are TRBV12-5 and TRBJ1-5; 7 bases line up with TRBD1. This CDR3 comprises 13 residues. Germline V gene sequence: CDR1 LGHNT, CDR2 FRNRAP. Trimming cost V 5 bases and J 7 bases; bases outside gene matches: 5. The chain's CDR3 is CASGLTRGQPQHF. The CDR3 nucleotides are TGTGCTAGTGGTCTAACCAGGGGGCAGCCCCAGCATTTT.

This clone was picked up one time. The chain links TRBV2 to TRBJ1-2, with a weak D call TRBD1 (5 bases). The CDR3 spans 15 residues. The germline CDR1 and CDR2 sequences are SNHLY and FYNNEI. V was pared by 2 bases and J by 4 bases, with 14 bases between. The CDR3 loop reads CASSEPGRLLYGYTF. The CDR3, as DNA: TGTGCCAGCAGTGAACCGGGACGGTTACTCTATGGCTACACCTTC.